The T cell receptor (beta chain) described here comes from a study of blood T cells in healthy people across ages. V lost 0 bases, J lost 2 bases, and 9 bases stayed unmatched. Per the germline V gene, CDR1 is LGHNA and CDR2 is YNFKEQ. The CDR3 sequence is 18 residues long. Primers used in a second PCR of roughly 7 to 12 cycles were a sample-barcoded 5' primer and a J-beta primer mix. TCRdb redid the calling of the 5' RACE reads with MiXCR, one entry per CDR3 protein. The sample records about 680,000 distinct CDR3 sequences, about half being singletons. The V gene is TRBV4-2, the J gene TRBJ2-7; TRBD2 matches 11 bases. This TCR was sampled from a woman aged 55-69 years in good health. Sequenced sample: blood. CDR3 residues: CASSQDPLLAGDPYEQYF. In nucleotides, the CDR3 is TGTGCCAGCAGCCAAGACCCACTACTAGCGGGAGATCCCTACGAGCAGTACTTC.